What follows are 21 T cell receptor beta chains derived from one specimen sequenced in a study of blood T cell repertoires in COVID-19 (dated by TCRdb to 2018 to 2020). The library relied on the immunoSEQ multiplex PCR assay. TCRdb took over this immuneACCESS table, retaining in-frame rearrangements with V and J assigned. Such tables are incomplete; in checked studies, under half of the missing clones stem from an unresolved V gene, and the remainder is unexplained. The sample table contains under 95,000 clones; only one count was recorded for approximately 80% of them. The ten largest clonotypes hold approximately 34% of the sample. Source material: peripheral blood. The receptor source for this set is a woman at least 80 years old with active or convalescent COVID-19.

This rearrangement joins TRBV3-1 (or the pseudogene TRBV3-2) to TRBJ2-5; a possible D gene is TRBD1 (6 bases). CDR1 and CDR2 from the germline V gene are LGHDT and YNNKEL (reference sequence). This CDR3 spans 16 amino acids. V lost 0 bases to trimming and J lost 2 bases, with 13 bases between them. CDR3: CASSQESRGAQETQYF. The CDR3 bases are TGTGCCAGCAGCCAAGAATCCAGGGGAGCGCAAGAGACCCAGTACTTC.

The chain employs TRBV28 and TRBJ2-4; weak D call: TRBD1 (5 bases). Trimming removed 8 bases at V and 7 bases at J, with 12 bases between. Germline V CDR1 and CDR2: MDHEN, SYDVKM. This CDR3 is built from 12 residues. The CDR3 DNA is TGTGCCAGCTATTCCGCAGGGAACATTCAGTACTTC. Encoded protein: CASYSAGNIQYF.

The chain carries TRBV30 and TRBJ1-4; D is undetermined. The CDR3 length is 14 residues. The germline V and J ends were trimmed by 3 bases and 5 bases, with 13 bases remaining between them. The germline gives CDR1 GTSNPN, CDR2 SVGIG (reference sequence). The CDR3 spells CAWSGVLINEKLFF. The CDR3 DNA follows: TGTGCCTGGAGCGGGGTCTTAATCAATGAAAAACTGTTTTTT.

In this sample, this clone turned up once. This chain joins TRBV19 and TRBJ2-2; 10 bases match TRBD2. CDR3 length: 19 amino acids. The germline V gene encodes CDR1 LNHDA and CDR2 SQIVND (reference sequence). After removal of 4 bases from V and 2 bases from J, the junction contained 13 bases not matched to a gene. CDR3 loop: CASSTGLAGAIANTGELFF. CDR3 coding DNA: TGTGCCAGTAGTACTGGGCTAGCGGGAGCGATTGCAAACACCGGGGAGCTGTTTTTT.

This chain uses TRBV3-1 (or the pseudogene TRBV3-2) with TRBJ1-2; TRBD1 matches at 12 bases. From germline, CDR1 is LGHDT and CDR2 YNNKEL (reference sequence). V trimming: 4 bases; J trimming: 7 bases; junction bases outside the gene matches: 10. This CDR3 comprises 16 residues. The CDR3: CASSRGTGGAFGGYTF. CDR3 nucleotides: TGTGCCAGCAGCCGAGGGACAGGGGGCGCCTTCGGTGGCTACACCTTC.

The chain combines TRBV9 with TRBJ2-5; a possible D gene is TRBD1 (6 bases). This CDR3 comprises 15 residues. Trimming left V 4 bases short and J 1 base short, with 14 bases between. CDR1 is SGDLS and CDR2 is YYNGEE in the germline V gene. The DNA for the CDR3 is TGTGCCAGCAGCATCAGGACAGACCTCCAAGAGACCCAGTACTTC. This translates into CASSIRTDLQETQYF.

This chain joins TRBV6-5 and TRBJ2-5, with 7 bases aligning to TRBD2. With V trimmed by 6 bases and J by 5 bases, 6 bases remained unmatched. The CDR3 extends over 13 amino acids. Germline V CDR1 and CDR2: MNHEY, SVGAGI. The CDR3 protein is CASRDPGGETQYF. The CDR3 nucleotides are TGTGCCAGCAGGGACCCCGGGGGGGAGACCCAGTACTTC.

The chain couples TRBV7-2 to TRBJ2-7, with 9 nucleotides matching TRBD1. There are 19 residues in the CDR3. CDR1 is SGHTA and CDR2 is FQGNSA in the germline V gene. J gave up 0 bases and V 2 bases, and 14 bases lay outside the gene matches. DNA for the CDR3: TGTGCCAGCAGCTTAAGGGCGGGACAGGGTCTTTGGAGCTCCTACGAGCAGTACTTC. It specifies CASSLRAGQGLWSSYEQYF.

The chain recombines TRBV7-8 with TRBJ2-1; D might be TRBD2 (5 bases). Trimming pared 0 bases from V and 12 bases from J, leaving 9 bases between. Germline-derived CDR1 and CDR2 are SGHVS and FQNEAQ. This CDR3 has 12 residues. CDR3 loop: CASSLAGAGQFF. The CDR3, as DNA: TGTGCCAGCAGCTTAGCGGGAGCCGGGCAGTTCTTC.

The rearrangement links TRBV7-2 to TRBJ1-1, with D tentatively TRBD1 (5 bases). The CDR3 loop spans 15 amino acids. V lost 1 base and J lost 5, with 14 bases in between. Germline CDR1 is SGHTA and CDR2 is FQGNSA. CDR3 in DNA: TGTGCCAGCAGCTTAGGGGTGGGGCGCGTGACTGAAGCTTTCTTT. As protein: CASSLGVGRVTEAFF.

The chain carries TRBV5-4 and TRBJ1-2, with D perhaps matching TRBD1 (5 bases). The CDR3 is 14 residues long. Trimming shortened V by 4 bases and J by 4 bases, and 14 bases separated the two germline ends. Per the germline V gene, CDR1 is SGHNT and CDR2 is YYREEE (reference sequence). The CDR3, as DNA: TGTGCCAGCAGCGCCCCGGGGGGAAGCTATGGCTACACCTTC. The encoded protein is CASSAPGGSYGYTF.

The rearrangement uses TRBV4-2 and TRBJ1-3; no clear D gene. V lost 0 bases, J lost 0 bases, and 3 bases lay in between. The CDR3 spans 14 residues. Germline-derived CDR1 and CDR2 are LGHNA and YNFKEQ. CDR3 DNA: TGTGCCAGCAGCCAAGACAGCTCTGGAAACACCATATATTTT. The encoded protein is CASSQDSSGNTIYF.

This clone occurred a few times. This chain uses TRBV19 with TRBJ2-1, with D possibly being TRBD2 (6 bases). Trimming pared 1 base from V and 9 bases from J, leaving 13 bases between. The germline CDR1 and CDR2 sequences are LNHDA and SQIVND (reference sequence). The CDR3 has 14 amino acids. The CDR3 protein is CASSIGLALGEQFF. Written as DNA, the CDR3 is TGTGCCAGTAGTATAGGGCTAGCGTTGGGTGAGCAGTTCTTC.

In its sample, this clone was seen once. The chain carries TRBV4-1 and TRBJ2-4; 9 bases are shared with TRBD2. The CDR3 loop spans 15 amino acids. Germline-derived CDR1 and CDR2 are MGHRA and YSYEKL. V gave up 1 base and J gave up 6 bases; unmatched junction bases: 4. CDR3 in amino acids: CASSQGLAGPNIQYF. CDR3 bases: TGCGCCAGCAGCCAAGGGCTAGCGGGACCAAACATTCAGTACTTC.

CDR3 protein: CASSPGTGHLEQYF. CDR3 bases: TGTGCCAGCAGCCCCGGGACAGGGCACCTCGAGCAGTACTTC. This rearrangement joins TRBV28 to TRBJ2-7; TRBD1 aligns across 9 bases. This CDR3 is built from 14 residues. V lost 6 bases, J lost 6 bases, and 9 bases stayed unmatched. From germline, CDR1 is MDHEN and CDR2 SYDVKM.

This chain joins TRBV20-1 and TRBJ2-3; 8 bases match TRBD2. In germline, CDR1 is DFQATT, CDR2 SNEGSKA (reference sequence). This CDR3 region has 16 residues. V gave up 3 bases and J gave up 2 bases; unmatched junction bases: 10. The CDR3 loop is CSASQGLAGTTDTQYF. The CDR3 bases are TGCAGTGCTAGTCAGGGATTAGCGGGGACCACAGATACGCAGTATTTT.

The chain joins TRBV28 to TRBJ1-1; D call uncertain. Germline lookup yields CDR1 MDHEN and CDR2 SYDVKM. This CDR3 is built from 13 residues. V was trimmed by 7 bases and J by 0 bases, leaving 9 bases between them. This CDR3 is CASTFAMNTEAFF. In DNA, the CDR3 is TGTGCCAGCACCTTCGCGATGAACACTGAAGCTTTCTTT.

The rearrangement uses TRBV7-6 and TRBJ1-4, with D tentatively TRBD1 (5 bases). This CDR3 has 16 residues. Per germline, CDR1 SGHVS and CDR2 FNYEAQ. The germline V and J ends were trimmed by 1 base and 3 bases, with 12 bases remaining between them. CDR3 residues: CASSLGTRAPNEKLFF. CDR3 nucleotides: TGTGCCAGCAGCTTAGGAACCAGGGCCCCTAATGAAAAACTGTTTTTT. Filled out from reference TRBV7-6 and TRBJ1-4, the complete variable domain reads GAGVSQSPRYKVTKRGQDVALRCDPISGHVSLYWYRQALGQGPEFLTYFNYEAQQDKSGLPNDRFSAERPEGSISTLTIQRTEQRDSAMYRCASSLGTRAPNEKLFFGSGTQLSVL.

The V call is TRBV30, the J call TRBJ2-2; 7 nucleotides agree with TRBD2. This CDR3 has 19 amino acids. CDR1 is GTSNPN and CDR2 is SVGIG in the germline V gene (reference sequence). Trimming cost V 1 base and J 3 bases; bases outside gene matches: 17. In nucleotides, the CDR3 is TGTGCCTGGAGTGCCTTCGGCGGGAGTTTTTTTCGCGACACCGGGGAGCTGTTTTTT. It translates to CAWSAFGGSFFRDTGELFF.

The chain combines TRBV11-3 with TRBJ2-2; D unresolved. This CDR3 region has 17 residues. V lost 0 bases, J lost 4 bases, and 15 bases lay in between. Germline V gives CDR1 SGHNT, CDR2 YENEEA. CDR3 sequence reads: CASSLDLVSVGTGELFF. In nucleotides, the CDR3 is TGTGCCAGCAGCTTAGATTTAGTGTCGGTCGGCACCGGGGAGCTGTTTTTT.

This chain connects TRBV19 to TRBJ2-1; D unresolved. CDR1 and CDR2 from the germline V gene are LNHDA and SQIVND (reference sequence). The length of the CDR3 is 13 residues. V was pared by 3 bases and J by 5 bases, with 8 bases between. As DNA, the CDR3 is TGTGCCAGTAGTATCCAACAGAACAATGAGCAGTTCTTC. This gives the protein CASSIQQNNEQFF. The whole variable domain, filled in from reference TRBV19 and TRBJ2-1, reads DGGITQSPKYLFRKEGQNVTLSCEQNLNHDAMYWYRQDPGQGLRLIYYSQIVNDFQKGDIAEGYSVSREKKESFPLTVTSAQKNPTAFYLCASSIQQNNEQFFGPGTRLTVL.